The 26 T cell receptor beta chains below were found in one sample sequenced in a study of shared clonotypes between healthy human individuals. The data were produced by immunoSEQ multiplex PCR, yet TCRdb's version contains in-frame clones alone and is incomplete. The sample lists 2 million to 2.5 million clones, about 95% occurring once. Naive-designated CD8 cells lacked CD45RO, were positively enriched for CCR7, and omitted terminally differentiated effector memory CD45RA+ cells. The sample consisted of naive CD8+ T cells sorted from blood. The receptor source for this set is a man aged 18 to 29 in good health.

This rearrangement joins TRBV4-1 to TRBJ2-7; the match to TRBD2 covers 8 bases. This CDR3 spans 15 amino acids. The trim removed 1 base at V and 3 bases at J, leaving 5 bases unmatched. The V gene's germline CDR1 is MGHRA and CDR2 YSYEKL. The CDR3 sequence is CASSQGSGGFYEQYF. In DNA form, the CDR3 reads TGCGCCAGCAGCCAAGGGTCGGGGGGGTTCTACGAGCAGTACTTC.

The chain uses TRBV6-5 and TRBJ2-1, with D unclear. Germline CDR1 is MNHEY and CDR2 is SVGAGI. The CDR3 extends over 14 amino acids. Trimming left V 4 bases short and J 6 bases short, with 13 bases between. The DNA of the CDR3 is TGTGCCAGCAGTTCCACCCCCCCTTTCAATGAGCAGTTCTTC. Translating it yields CASSSTPPFNEQFF.

J is TRBJ1-5 and V is TRBV10-1; D unresolved. Germline V gene lookup returns CDR1 WNHNN and CDR2 SYGVQD (reference sequence). This CDR3 is built from 13 residues. The germline V and J ends were trimmed by 4 bases and 5 bases, with 9 bases remaining between them. This CDR3 reads CASSVGIDQPQHF. Here the CDR3 DNA reads TGCGCCAGCAGTGTGGGGATTGATCAGCCCCAGCATTTT.

This chain joins TRBV7-3 and TRBJ2-3; D is uncertain. Germline assignment: CDR1 SGHTA and CDR2 FQGTGA. This CDR3 has 13 residues. V was shortened by 3 bases and J by 3 bases, with 7 bases between the two germline ends. CDR3 in amino acids: CASSFEPTDTQYF. The DNA of the CDR3 is TGTGCCAGCAGCTTCGAACCTACAGATACGCAGTATTTT.

Remarks on this clone: Other DNA sequences within the sample encode an identical CDR3. The chain links TRBV5-1 to TRBJ1-1, with unresolved D. The germline V and J ends were trimmed by 4 bases and 4 bases, with 5 bases remaining between them. CDR1 SGHRS and CDR2 YFSETQ come from the germline V gene. The CDR3 runs 11 residues. CDR3: CASSPGTEAFF. The CDR3 DNA follows: TGCGCCAGCAGCCCGGGCACTGAAGCTTTCTTT.

V gene TRBV20-1 combines with J gene TRBJ2-5; D perhaps matches TRBD1 (5 bases). Germline V gene lookup returns CDR1 DFQATT and CDR2 SNEGSKA (reference sequence). The CDR3 runs to 11 residues. V lost 6 bases and J 7 bases, leaving 12 bases between the germline ends. The CDR3 loop is CSAGVQGTQYF. As DNA, the CDR3 is TGCAGTGCGGGCGTCCAGGGGACCCAGTACTTC.

This clone was counted once. J is TRBJ2-2 and V is TRBV19, with 7 bases matching TRBD1. V lost 7 bases to trimming and J lost 3 bases; unmatched junction nucleotides: 20. CDR1 is LNHDA and CDR2 is SQIVND in the germline V gene (reference sequence). This CDR3 comprises 19 residues. The CDR3 DNA reads TGTGCCAGTACTACGAAAGACAGGGTTCTTCTCTACTACACCGGGGAGCTGTTTTTT. Its protein product is CASTTKDRVLLYYTGELFF.

The chain couples TRBV29-1 to TRBJ2-7; 8 bases are shared with TRBD1. Germline V gene sequence: CDR1 SQVTM, CDR2 ANQGSEA. The trim removed 4 bases at V and 0 bases at J, leaving 5 bases unmatched. The CDR3 extends over 14 amino acids. The CDR3 sequence is CSVAGDRSSYEQYF. The CDR3 region has the DNA TGCAGCGTTGCGGGGGACAGGAGCTCCTACGAGCAGTACTTC.

This sequence joins TRBV7-8 and TRBJ2-3; D is ambiguous. CDR1 and CDR2 (germline): SGHVS, FQNEAQ. The CDR3 runs 15 residues. Trimming removed 0 bases at V and 2 bases at J, with 9 bases between. CDR3 region: CASSLAPRITDTQYF. CDR3 nucleotide sequence: TGTGCCAGCAGCTTAGCCCCGCGCATCACAGATACGCAGTATTTT. Full variable domain (rest looked up from reference TRBV7-8 and TRBJ2-3): GAGVSQSPRYKVAKRGQDVALRCDPISGHVSLFWYQQALGQGPEFLTYFQNEAQLDKSGLPSDRFFAERPEGSVSTLKIQRTQQEDSAVYLCASSLAPRITDTQYFGPGTRLTVL.

V gene TRBV7-9 combines with J gene TRBJ2-3; no clear D gene. Between the trimmed V and J ends, which lost 5 bases and 2 bases, there was a span of 8 bases. Germline V gene sequence: CDR1 SEHNR, CDR2 FQNEAQ (reference sequence). CDR3 length equals 13 residues. CDR3 sequence reads: CASSPRPTDTQYF. The CDR3 nucleotides are TGTGCCAGCAGCCCCAGGCCCACAGATACGCAGTATTTT.

A remark on this clone: This clone may be a read error of a much larger clone one base away. The chain carries TRBV30 and TRBJ1-5; D might be TRBD1 (6 bases). Germline CDR1 reads GTSNPN; CDR2 reads SVGIG (reference sequence). The CDR3 covers 15 residues. The CDR3 protein is CAWSVIGQGNQPEHF. Written as DNA, the CDR3 is TGTGCCTGGAGTGTAATAGGGCAGGGGAATCAGCCCGAGCATTTT. Full variable domain (outside the CDR3, taken from reference TRBV30 and TRBJ1-5): SQTIHQWPATLVQPVGSPLSLECTVEGTSNPNLYWYRQAAGRGLQLLFYSVGIGQISSEVPQNLSASRPQDRQFILSSKKLLLSDSGFYLCAWSVIGQGNQPEHFGDGTRLSIL.

V is TRBV5-4 and J is TRBJ2-7, with D perhaps matching TRBD2 (6 bases). The V end was cut by 3 bases, the J end by 1 base, with 17 bases between. Germline CDR1 and CDR2: SGHNT and YYREEE (reference sequence). This CDR3 spans 16 amino acids. This chain's CDR3 is CASSSSFGLTSYEQYF. The CDR3 coding sequence is TGTGCCAGCAGCTCCTCATTTGGACTAACTTCCTACGAGCAGTACTTC.

This rearrangement joins TRBV25-1 to TRBJ2-5, with D tentatively TRBD2 (6 bases). Trimming took off 8 bases at V and 4 bases at J, with 11 bases between the two ends. The CDR3 runs 12 residues. Per the germline V gene, CDR1 is MGHDK and CDR2 is SYGVNS. CDR3 sequence reads: CASALEGETQYF. The CDR3 DNA reads TGTGCCAGCGCGCTGGAGGGAGAGACCCAGTACTTC.

The chain uses TRBV21-1 and TRBJ2-5. TRBV21-1 is labeled a pseudogene. The CDR3 loop spans 14 amino acids. CDR3 amino acids: CASSKVRFQETQYF. The CDR3 nucleotides read TGTGCCAGCAGCAAAGTAAGGTTCCAAGAGACCCAGTACTTC.

The rearrangement joins TRBV7-9 to TRBJ2-3; D unresolved. This CDR3 contains 12 residues. The V and J ends lost 5 bases and 8 bases respectively, with 11 bases between them. From germline, CDR1 is SEHNR and CDR2 FQNEAQ (reference sequence). CDR3 amino acids: CASSHVPVTQYF. CDR3 coding DNA: TGTGCCAGCAGCCACGTCCCTGTTACGCAGTATTTT.

Remarks on this clone: The junction and the germline gene differ at one end; a read error may be behind it. The rearrangement uses TRBV7-7 and TRBJ2-1, with D hard to call. This CDR3 has 13 amino acids. Germline CDR1 reads SSHAT; CDR2 reads FNYEAQ (reference sequence). The CDR3 sequence: CASSLALSNEQFF. The CDR3 DNA follows: TGTGCTAGCAGCTTAGCACTAAGCAATGAGCAGTTCTTC. The full variable domain, its missing parts supplied by reference TRBV7-7 and TRBJ2-1, is GAGVSQSPRYKVTKRGQDVTLRCDPISSHATLYWYQQALGQGPEFLTYFNYEAQPDKSGLPSDRFSAERPEGSISTLTIQRTEQRDSAMYRCASSLALSNEQFFGPGTRLTVL.

This chain joins TRBV6-5 and TRBJ2-7; a possible D gene is TRBD1 (6 bases). The germline V gene has CDR1 MNHEY and CDR2 SVGAGI. With 3 bases removed from V and 3 bases from J, the gap between germline ends came to 18 bases. This CDR3 is built from 16 residues. The CDR3, as DNA: TGTGCCAGCAGTTATTCCACAGGGCATAATAGCTACGAGCAGTACTTC. It is translated as CASSYSTGHNSYEQYF.

This chain joins TRBV6-5 and TRBJ1-2; D is undetermined. Trimming removed 2 bases at V and 4 bases at J, with 14 bases between. Looked up from germline, CDR1 is MNHEY and CDR2 is SVGAGI. The CDR3 extends over 15 amino acids. In DNA, the CDR3 is TGTGCCAGCAGTTACCTTGGGTCCACCCCCTATGGCTACACCTTC. It is translated as CASSYLGSTPYGYTF.

V and J are TRBV6-5 and TRBJ2-7; maybe TRBD2 (6 bases). The CDR3 consists of 12 residues. V lost 1 base and J lost 7, with 8 bases in between. CDR1 is MNHEY, CDR2 SVGAGI, per germline. The CDR3 DNA is TGTGCCAGCAGTTACTTCGCGGGGGAGCAGTACTTC. Translating gives CASSYFAGEQYF.

This chain joins TRBV27 and TRBJ2-3, with 7 nucleotides matching TRBD2. This CDR3 comprises 15 residues. The V segment lost 7 bases and the J segment 1 base; nucleotides outside the gene matches: 8. CDR1 is MNHEY, CDR2 SMNVEV, per germline (reference sequence). The CDR3 DNA reads TGTGCCAGCACTCTGGGGGGGATTCGCACAGATACGCAGTATTTT. Translated, it gives CASTLGGIRTDTQYF.

The chain combines TRBV6-5 with TRBJ2-7; possible D gene TRBD2, 5 bases. Trimming removed 1 base at V and 3 bases at J, with 10 bases between. The CDR3 length is 14 residues. CDR1 is MNHEY, CDR2 SVGAGI, per germline. Here the CDR3 DNA reads TGTGCCAGCAGTTACTATTTAGGGAGCTACGAGCAGTACTTC. This translates into CASSYYLGSYEQYF.

V and J are TRBV28 and TRBJ2-5, with a tentative D call TRBD1 (6 bases). This CDR3 is 20 amino acids long. Germline CDR1 and CDR2: MDHEN and SYDVKM. V lost 3 bases and J lost 4, with 30 bases in between. CDR3 residues: CASSFPTSGQLEDYGETQYF. The CDR3 nucleotides read TGTGCCAGCAGTTTTCCCACTTCTGGACAGCTGGAGGATTACGGAGAGACCCAGTACTTC.

The chain uses TRBV27 and TRBJ1-1, with TRBD1 as a possible D gene (5 bases). Germline V gene data show CDR1 as MNHEY and CDR2 as SMNVEV (reference sequence). Trimming removed 2 bases at V and 6 bases at J, with 10 bases between. This CDR3 is built from 13 residues. CDR3 sequence (DNA): TGTGCCAGCAGTTTACGGGGGGGAGCTGAAGCTTTCTTT. Protein: CASSLRGGAEAFF.

For this clone: Other DNA sequences of this sample code for an identical CDR3. The chain has TRBV27 and TRBJ1-5; 10 nucleotides agree with TRBD1. This CDR3 spans 14 amino acids. J was trimmed by 3 bases and V by 6 bases; bases with no gene match: 2. Germline values: CDR1 MNHEY, CDR2 SMNVEV (reference sequence). CDR3 residues: CASSGTGDNQPQHF. For the CDR3, the DNA is TGTGCCAGCAGCGGGACAGGGGACAATCAGCCCCAGCATTTT.

V gene TRBV27 combines with J gene TRBJ2-7; no clear D gene. V was clipped by 1 base and J by 1 base, with 11 bases between them. CDR3 length: 15 residues. Germline V gene data show CDR1 as MNHEY and CDR2 as SMNVEV (reference sequence). CDR3 protein: CASSLFLDPSYEQYF. The CDR3 DNA reads as TGTGCCAGCAGTTTATTTCTGGATCCATCCTACGAGCAGTACTTC.

V is TRBV13 and J is TRBJ1-2, with D unclear. Trimming stripped 0 bases from V and 7 bases from J, with 3 bases between. This CDR3 region has 11 residues. Germline-derived CDR1 and CDR2 are PRHDT and FYEKMQ (reference sequence). The CDR3 protein is CASSLGRGYTF. CDR3 DNA sequence: TGTGCCAGCAGCTTAGGGCGTGGCTACACCTTC.